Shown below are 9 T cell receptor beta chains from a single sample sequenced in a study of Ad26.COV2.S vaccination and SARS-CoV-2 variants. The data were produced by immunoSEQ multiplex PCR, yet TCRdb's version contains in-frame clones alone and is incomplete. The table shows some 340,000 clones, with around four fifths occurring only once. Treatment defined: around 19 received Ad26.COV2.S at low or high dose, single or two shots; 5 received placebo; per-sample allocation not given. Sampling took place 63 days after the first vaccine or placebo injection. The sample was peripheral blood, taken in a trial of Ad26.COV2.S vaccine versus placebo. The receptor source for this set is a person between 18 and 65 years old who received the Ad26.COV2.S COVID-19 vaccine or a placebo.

The CDR3 bases are TGTGCCAGCAGTGAAACGGTGGTACTGGGCAGGGGTGGCAATCAGCCCCAGCATTTT. Translated, it gives CASSETVVLGRGGNQPQHF. This sequence joins TRBV6-1 and TRBJ1-5, with D possibly being TRBD1 (6 bases). Germline lookup yields CDR1 MNHNS and CDR2 SASEGT. The CDR3 runs to 19 residues. V gave up 2 bases and J gave up 2 bases, with 22 bases separating them.

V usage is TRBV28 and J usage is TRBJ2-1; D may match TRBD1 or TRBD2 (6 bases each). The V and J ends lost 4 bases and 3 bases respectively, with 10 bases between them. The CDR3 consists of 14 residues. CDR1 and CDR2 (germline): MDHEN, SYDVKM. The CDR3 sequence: CASSYGGGYNEQFF. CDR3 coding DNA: TGTGCCAGCAGTTATGGAGGGGGCTACAATGAGCAGTTCTTC.

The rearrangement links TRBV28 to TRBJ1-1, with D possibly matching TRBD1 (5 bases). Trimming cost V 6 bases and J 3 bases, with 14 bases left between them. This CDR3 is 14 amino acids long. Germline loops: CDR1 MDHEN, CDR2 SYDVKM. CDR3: CASRYRQLHTEAFF. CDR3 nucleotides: TGTGCCAGCAGATACCGACAGTTACACACTGAAGCTTTCTTT.

The CDR3 reads CASRPGTGIRNEQYF. The CDR3 region has the DNA TGTGCCAGTAGACCCGGGACAGGGATAAGGAACGAGCAGTACTTC. V and J are TRBV19 and TRBJ2-7; 9 nucleotides align to TRBD1. Germline V gene data show CDR1 as LNHDA and CDR2 as SQIVND (reference sequence). The CDR3 has 15 amino acids. Losses at the gene ends were 6 bases for V and 5 bases for J; bases not matched to a gene: 11.

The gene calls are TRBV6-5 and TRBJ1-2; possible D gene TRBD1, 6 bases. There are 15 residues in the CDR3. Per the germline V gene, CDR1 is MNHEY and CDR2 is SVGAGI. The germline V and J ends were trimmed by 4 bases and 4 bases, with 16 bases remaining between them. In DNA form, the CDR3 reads TGTGCCAGCAGTTTTGAATCGGACAGACTCTATGGCTACACCTTC. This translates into CASSFESDRLYGYTF.

The CDR3 DNA sequence: TGCGCCAGCGGGGGGGCTCGGGCAGATACGCAGTATTTT. Its translation: CASGGARADTQYF. The chain recombines TRBV10-2 with TRBJ2-3, with D possibly being TRBD2 (7 bases). Germline CDR1 WSHSY, CDR2 SAAADI. The V end was cut by 8 bases, the J end by 4 bases, with 13 bases between. This CDR3 has 13 amino acids.

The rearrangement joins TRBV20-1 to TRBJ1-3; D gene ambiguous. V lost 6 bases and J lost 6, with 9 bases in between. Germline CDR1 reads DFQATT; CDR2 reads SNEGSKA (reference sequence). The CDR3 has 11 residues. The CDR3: CSAREANTIYF. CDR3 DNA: TGCAGTGCCCGGGAGGCAAACACCATATATTTT.

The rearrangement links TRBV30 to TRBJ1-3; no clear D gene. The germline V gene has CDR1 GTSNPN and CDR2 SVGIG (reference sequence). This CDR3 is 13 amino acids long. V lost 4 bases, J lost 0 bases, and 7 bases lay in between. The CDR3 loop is CAWKYNSGNTIYF. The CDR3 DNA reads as TGTGCCTGGAAATATAACTCTGGAAACACCATATATTTT.

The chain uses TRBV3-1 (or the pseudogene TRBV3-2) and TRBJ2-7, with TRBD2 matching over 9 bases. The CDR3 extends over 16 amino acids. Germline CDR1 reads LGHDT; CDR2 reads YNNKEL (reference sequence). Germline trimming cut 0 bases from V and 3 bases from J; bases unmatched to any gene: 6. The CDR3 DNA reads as TGTGCCAGCAGCCAAGATCTTAGCGGGGGCTACTACGAGCAGTACTTC. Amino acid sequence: CASSQDLSGGYYEQYF.